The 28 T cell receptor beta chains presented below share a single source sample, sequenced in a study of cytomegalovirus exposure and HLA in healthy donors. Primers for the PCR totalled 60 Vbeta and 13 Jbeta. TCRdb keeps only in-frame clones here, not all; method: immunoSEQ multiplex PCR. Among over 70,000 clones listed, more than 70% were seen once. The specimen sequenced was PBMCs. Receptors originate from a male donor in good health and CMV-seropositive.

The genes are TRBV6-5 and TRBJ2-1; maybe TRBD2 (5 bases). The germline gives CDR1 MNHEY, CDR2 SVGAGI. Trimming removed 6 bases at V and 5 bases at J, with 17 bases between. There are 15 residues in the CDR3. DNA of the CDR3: TGTGCCAGCAGCCCGGCGAGGGAATTTGACAATGAGCAGTTCTTC. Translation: CASSPAREFDNEQFF.

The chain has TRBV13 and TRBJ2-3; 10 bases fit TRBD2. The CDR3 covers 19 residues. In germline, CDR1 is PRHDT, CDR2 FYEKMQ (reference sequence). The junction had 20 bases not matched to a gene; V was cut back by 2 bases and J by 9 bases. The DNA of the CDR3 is TGTGCCAGCAGCTTACGAAATCGAGCGGGAGGGCCTTTGTGGGGGACGCAGTATTTT. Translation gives CASSLRNRAGGPLWGTQYF.

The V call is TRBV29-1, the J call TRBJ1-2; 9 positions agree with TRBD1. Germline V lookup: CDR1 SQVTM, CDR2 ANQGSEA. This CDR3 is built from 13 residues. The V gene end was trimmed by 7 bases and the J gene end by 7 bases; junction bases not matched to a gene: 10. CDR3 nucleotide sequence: TGCAGCGCTTGGGACAGGGCGGGTGGTGGCTACACCTTC. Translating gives CSAWDRAGGGYTF.

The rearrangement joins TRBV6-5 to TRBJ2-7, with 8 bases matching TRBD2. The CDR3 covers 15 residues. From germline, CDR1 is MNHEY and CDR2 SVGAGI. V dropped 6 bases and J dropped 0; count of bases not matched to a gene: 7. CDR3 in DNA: TGTGCCAGCAGAGTTAGCGGGGATTACTCCTACGAGCAGTACTTC. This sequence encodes CASRVSGDYSYEQYF.

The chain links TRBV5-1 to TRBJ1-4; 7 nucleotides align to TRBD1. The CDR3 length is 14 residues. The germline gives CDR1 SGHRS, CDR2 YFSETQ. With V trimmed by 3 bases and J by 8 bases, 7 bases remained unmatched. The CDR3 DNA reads TGCGCCAGCAGCTCGACAGGGTTGGAAGAAAAACTGTTTTTT. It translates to CASSSTGLEEKLFF.

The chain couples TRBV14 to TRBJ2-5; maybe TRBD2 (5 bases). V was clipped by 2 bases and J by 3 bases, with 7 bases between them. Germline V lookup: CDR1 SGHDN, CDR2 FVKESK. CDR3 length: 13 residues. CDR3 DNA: TGTGCCAGCAGCCAATGGGGAGAAGAGACCCAGTACTTC. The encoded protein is CASSQWGEETQYF.

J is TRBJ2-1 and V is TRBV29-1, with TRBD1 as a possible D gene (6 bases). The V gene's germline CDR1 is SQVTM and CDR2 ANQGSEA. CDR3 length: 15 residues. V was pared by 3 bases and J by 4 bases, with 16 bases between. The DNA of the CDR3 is TGCAGCGTTGACGGGTTCGGACAGTTATACAATGAGCAGTTCTTC. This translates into CSVDGFGQLYNEQFF.

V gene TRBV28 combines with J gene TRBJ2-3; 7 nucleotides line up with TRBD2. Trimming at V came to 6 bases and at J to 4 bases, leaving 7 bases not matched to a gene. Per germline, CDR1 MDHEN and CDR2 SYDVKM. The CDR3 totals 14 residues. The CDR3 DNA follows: TGTGCCAGCAGCACCCCAACTAGCGCAGATACGCAGTATTTT. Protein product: CASSTPTSADTQYF.

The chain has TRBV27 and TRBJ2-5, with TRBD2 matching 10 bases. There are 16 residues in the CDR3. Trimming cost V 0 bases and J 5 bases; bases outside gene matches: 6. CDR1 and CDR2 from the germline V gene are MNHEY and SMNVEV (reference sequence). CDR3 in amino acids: CASSLSVAGGRETQYF. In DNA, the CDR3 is TGTGCCAGCAGTTTATCGGTAGCGGGAGGTAGGGAGACCCAGTACTTC.

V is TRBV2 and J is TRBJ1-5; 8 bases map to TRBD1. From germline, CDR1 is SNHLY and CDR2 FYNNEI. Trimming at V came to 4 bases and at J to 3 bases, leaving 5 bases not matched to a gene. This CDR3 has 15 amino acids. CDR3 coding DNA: TGTGCCAGCAGTGGTGGACAGGGTAACAATCAGCCCCAGCATTTT. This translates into CASSGGQGNNQPQHF.

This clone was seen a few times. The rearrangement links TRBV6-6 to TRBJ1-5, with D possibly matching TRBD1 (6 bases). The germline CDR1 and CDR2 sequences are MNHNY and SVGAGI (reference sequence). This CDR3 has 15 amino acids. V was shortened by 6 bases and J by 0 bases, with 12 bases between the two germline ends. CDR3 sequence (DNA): TGTGCCAGCAGCTCCGGACAGTATAGCAATCAGCCCCAGCATTTT. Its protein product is CASSSGQYSNQPQHF.

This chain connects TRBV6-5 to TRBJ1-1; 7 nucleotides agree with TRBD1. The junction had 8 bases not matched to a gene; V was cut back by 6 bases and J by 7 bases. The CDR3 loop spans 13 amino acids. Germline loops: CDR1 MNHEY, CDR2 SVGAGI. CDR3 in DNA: TGTGCCAGCAGGGGACAGCCACACATTGAAGCTTTCTTT. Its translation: CASRGQPHIEAFF.

The CDR3 DNA sequence: TGTGCCAGCAACAGGGTCCGGGCCCTCCCCGCCGAGCAGTACTTC. Protein: CASNRVRALPAEQYF. V gene TRBV27 combines with J gene TRBJ2-7, with D tentatively TRBD1 (6 bases). V lost 7 bases to trimming and J lost 6 bases, with 22 bases between them. CDR3 length: 15 amino acids. Per the germline V gene, CDR1 is MNHEY and CDR2 is SMNVEV (reference sequence).

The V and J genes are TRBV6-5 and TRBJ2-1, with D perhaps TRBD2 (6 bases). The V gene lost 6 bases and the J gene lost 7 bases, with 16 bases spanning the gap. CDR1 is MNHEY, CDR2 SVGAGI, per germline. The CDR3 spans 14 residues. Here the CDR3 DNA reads TGTGCCAGCAGGGATAGGGACTCGGGGAATGAGCAGTTCTTC. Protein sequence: CASRDRDSGNEQFF.

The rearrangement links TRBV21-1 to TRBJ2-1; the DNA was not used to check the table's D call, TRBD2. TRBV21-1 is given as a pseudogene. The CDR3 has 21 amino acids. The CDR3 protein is CASSRNPTLLAGDPTNNEQFF. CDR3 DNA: TGTGCCAGCAGCAGAAATCCGACCTTACTAGCGGGAGACCCCACTAACAATGAGCAGTTCTTC.

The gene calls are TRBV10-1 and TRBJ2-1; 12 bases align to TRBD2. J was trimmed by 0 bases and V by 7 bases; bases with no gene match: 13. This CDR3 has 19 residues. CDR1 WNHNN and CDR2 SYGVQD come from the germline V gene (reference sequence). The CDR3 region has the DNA TGCGCCAGCATTGCCGCGGGGACTAGCGGGTTGAGCTCCTACAATGAGCAGTTCTTC. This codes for CASIAAGTSGLSSYNEQFF.

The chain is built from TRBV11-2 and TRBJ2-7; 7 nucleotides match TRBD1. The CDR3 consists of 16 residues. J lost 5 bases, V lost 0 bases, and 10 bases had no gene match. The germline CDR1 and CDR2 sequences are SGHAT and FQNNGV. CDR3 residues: CASSLDLVTGLDEQYF. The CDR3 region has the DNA TGTGCCAGCAGCTTAGATCTGGTGACAGGGTTAGACGAGCAGTACTTC. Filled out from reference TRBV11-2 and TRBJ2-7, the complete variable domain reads EAGVAQSPRYKIIEKRQSVAFWCNPISGHATLYWYQQILGQGPKLLIQFQNNGVVDDSQLPKDRFSAERLKGVDSTLKIQPAKLEDSAVYLCASSLDLVTGLDEQYFGPGTRLTVT.

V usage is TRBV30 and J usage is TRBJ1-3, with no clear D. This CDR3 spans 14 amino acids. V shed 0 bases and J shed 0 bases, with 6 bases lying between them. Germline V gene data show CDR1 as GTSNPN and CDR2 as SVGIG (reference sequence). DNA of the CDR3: TGTGCCTGGAGTGTAATCCTCTCTGGAAACACCATATATTTT. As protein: CAWSVILSGNTIYF.

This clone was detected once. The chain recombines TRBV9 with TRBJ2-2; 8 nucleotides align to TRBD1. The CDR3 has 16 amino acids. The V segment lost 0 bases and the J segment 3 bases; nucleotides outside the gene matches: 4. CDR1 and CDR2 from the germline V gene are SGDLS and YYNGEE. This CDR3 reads CASSVGVTGDTGELFF. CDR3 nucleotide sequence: TGTGCCAGCAGCGTAGGTGTGACAGGGGACACCGGGGAGCTGTTTTTT.

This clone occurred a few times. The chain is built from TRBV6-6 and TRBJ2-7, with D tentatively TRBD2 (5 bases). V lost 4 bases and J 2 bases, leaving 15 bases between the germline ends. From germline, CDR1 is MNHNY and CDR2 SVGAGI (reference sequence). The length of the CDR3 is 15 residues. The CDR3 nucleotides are TGTGCCAGCAGTTCTCCGAGGGCTAACCCCTACGAGCAGTACTTC. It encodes CASSSPRANPYEQYF.

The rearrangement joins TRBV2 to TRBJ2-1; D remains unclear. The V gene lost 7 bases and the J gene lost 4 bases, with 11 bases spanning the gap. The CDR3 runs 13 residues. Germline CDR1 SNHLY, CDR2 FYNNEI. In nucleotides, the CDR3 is TGTGCCAGCACTGCGCCGCCGTACAATGAGCAGTTCTTC. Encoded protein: CASTAPPYNEQFF.

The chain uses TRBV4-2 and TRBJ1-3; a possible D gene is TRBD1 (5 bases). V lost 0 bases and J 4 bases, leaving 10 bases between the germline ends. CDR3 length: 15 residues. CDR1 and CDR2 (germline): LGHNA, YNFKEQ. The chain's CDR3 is CASSQDPGSGNTIYF. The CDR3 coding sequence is TGTGCCAGCAGCCAAGACCCAGGGTCCGGAAACACCATATATTTT.

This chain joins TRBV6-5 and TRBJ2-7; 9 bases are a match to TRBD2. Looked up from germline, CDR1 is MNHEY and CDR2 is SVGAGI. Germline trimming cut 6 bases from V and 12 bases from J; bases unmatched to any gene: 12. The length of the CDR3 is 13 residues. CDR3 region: CASRKSGRTDSYF. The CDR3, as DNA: TGTGCCAGCAGAAAAAGCGGGAGGACCGATTCGTACTTC.

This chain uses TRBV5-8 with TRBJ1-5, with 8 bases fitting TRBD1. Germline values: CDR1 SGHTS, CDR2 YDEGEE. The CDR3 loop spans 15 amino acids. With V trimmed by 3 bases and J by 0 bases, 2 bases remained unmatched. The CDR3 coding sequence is TGTGCCAGCAGCTCGGGACAGGTTAGCAATCAGCCCCAGCATTTT. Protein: CASSSGQVSNQPQHF.

Here the CDR3 DNA reads TGTGCCAGCAGTCCTGCTAGCGGTTACACCGGGGAGCTGTTTTTT. Its protein is CASSPASGYTGELFF. The gene calls are TRBV2 and TRBJ2-2, with TRBD2 matching over 7 bases. V shed 5 bases, J shed 3 bases, and the junction held 6 bases outside the gene matches. The germline V gene encodes CDR1 SNHLY and CDR2 FYNNEI. The length of the CDR3 is 15 residues.

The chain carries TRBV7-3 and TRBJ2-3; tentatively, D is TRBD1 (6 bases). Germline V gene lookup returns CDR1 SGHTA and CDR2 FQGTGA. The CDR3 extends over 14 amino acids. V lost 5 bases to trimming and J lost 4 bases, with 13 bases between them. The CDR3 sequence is CASSPDRWSDTQYF. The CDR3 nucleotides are TGTGCCAGCAGCCCTGACAGGTGGTCAGATACGCAGTATTTT.

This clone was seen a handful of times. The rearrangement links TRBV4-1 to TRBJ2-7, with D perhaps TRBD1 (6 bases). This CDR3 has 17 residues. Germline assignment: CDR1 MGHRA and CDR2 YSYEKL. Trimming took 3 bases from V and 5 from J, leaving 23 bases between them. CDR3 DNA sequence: TGCGCCAGCAGCCAGCTAAAGGGGGACACGCCTGTCGACGAGCAGTACTTC. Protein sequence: CASSQLKGDTPVDEQYF.

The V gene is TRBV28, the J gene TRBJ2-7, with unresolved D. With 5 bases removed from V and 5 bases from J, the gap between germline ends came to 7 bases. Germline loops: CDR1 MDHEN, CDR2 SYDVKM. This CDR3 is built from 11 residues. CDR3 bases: TGTGCCAGCAGTATTCGAGACGAGCAGTACTTC. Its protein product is CASSIRDEQYF.